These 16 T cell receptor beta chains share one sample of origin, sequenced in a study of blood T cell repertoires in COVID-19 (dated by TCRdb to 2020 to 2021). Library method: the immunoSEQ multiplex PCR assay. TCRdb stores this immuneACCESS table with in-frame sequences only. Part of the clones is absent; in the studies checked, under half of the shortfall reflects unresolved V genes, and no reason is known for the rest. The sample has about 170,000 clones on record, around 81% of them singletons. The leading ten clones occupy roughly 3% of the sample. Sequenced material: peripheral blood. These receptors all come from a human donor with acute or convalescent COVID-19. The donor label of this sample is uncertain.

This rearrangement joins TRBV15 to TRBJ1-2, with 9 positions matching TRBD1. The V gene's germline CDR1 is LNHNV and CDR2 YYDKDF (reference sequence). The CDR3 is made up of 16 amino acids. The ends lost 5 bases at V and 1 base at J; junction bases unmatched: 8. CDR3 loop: CATSLTGTGYNYGYTF. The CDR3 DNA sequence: TGTGCCACCAGCCTCACCGGGACAGGGTATAACTATGGCTACACCTTC.

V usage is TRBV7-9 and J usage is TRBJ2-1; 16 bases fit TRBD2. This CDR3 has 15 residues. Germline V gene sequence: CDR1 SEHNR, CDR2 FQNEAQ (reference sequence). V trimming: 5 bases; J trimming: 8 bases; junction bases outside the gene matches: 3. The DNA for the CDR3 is TGTGCCAGCAGCGGGGGACTAGCGGGAGGGGATGAGCAGTTCTTC. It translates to CASSGGLAGGDEQFF.

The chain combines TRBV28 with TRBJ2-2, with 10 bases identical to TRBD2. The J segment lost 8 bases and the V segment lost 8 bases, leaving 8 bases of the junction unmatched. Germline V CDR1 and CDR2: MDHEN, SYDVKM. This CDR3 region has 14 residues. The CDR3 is CASGTSAPEGELFF. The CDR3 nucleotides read TGTGCCAGCGGGACTAGCGCCCCAGAGGGGGAGCTGTTTTTT.

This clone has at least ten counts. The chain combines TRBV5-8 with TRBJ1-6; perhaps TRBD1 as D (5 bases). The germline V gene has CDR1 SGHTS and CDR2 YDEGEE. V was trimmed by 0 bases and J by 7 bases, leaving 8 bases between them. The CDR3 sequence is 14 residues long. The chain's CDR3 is CASSLVGANSPLHF. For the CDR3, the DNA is TGTGCCAGCAGCTTGGTAGGGGCCAATTCACCCCTCCACTTT.

CDR3 protein: CASSFERGGYEQYF. CDR3 DNA sequence: TGTGCCAGCAGCTTTGAGCGGGGGGGATACGAGCAGTACTTC. J is TRBJ2-7 and V is TRBV11-2; 10 positions agree with TRBD2. Germline V gene data show CDR1 as SGHAT and CDR2 as FQNNGV. V gave up 3 bases and J gave up 4 bases; unmatched junction bases: 3. This CDR3 is 14 amino acids long.

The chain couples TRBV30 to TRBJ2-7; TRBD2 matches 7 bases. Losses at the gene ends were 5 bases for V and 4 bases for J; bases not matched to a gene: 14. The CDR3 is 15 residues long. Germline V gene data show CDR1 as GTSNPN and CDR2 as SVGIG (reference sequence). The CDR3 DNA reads TGTGCCTGGGTAAGGGCTAGCGGCCTGAGGTACGAGCAGTACTTC. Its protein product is CAWVRASGLRYEQYF.

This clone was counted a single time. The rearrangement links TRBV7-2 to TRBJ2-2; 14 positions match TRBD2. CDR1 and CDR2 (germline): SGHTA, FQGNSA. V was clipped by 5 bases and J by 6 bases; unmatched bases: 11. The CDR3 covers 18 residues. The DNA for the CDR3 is TGTGCCAGCAGCGGGCGGACTAGCGGGAGGATGGGGGCCGGGGAGCTGTTTTTT. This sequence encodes CASSGRTSGRMGAGELFF. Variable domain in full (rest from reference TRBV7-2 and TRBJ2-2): GAGVSQSPSNKVTEKGKDVELRCDPISGHTALYWYRQSLGQGLEFLIYFQGNSAPDKSGLPSDRFSAERTGGSVSTLTIQRTQQEDSAVYLCASSGRTSGRMGAGELFFGEGSRLTVL.

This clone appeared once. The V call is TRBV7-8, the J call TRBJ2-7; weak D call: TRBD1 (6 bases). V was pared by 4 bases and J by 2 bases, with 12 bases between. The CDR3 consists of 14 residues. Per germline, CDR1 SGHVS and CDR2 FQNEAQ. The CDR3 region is CASSSSTGTYEQYF. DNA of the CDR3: TGTGCCAGCAGCTCGTCGACAGGTACCTACGAGCAGTACTTC.

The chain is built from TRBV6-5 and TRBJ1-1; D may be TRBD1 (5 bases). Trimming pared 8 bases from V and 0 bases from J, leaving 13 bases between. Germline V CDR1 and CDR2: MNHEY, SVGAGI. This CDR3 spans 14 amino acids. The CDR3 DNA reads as TGTGCCAGCCTCGGAGGGACCATGAACACTGAAGCTTTCTTT. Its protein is CASLGGTMNTEAFF.

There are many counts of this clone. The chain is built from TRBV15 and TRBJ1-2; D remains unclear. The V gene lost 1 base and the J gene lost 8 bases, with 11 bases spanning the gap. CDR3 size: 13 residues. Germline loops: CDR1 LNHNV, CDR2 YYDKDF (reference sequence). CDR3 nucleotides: TGTGCCACCAGCAGAGGCGGGTTCGAAGGCTACACCTTC. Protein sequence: CATSRGGFEGYTF.

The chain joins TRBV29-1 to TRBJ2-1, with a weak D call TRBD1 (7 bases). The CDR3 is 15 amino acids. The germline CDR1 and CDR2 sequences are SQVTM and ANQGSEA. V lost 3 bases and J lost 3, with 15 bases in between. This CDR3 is CSVDPRQGGYNEQFF. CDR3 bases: TGCAGCGTTGATCCCCGACAGGGAGGCTACAATGAGCAGTTCTTC.

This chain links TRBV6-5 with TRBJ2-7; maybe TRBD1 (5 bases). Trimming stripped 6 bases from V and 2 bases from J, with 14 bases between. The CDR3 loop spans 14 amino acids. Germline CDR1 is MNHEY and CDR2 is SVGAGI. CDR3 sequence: CASSPGHKPYEQYF. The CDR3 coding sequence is TGTGCCAGCAGCCCCGGACACAAACCCTACGAGCAGTACTTC.

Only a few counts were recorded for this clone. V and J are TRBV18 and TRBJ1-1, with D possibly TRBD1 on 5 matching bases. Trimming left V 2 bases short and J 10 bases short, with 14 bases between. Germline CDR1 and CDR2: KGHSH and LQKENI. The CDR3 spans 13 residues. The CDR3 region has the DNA TGTGCCAGCTCACCAAGGGGTCTGGGTGGAGCTTTCTTT. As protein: CASSPRGLGGAFF.

CDR3 nucleotides: TGTGCCAGCAGCCAAGATGCGGGAACAGGCTCCTACGAGCAGTACTTC. It codes for CASSQDAGTGSYEQYF. The chain is built from TRBV3-1 (or the pseudogene TRBV3-2) and TRBJ2-7; D is possibly TRBD2 (6 bases). CDR1 LGHDT and CDR2 YNNKEL come from the germline V gene (reference sequence). The V gene lost 0 bases and the J gene lost 0 bases, with 12 bases spanning the gap. CDR3 length equals 16 residues.

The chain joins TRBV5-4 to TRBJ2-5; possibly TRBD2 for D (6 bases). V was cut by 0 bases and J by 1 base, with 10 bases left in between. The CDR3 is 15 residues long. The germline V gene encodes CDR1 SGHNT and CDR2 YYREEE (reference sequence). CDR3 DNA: TGTGCCAGCAGCTTGGGCCTGGGGGGCCAAGAGACCCAGTACTTC. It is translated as CASSLGLGGQETQYF. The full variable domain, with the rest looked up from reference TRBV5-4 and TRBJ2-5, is ETGVTQSPTHLIKTRGQQVTLRCSSQSGHNTVSWYQQALGQGPQFIFQYYREEENGRGNFPPRFSGLQFPNYSSELNVNALELDDSALYLCASSLGLGGQETQYFGPGTRLLVL.

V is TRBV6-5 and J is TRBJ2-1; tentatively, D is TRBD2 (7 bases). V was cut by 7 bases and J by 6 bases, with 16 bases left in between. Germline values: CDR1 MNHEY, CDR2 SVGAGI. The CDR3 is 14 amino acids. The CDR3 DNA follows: TGTGCCAGCAAGAAGGGGGGGCTGAGCAATGAGCAGTTCTTC. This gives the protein CASKKGGLSNEQFF.